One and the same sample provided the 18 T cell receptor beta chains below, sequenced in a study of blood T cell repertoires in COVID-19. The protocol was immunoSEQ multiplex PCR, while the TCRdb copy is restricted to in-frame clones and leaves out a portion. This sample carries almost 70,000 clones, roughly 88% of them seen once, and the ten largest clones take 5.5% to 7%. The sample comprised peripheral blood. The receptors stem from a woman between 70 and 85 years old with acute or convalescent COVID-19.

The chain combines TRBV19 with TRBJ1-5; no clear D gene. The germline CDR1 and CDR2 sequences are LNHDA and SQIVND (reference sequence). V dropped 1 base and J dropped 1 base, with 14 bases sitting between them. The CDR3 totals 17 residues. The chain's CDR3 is CASSIVLRAVSNQPQHF. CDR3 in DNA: TGTGCCAGTAGTATAGTTTTGAGGGCTGTAAGCAATCAGCCCCAGCATTTT.

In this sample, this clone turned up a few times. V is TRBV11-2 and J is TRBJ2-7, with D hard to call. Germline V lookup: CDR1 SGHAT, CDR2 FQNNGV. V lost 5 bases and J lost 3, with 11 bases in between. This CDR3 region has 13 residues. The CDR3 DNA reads TGTGCCAGCAGCCCAAACCCAGACTACGAGCAGTACTTC. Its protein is CASSPNPDYEQYF.

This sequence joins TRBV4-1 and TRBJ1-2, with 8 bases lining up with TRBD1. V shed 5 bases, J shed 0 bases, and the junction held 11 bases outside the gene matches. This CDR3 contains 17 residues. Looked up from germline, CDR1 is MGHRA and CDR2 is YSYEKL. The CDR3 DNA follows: TGCGCCAGCAGCTCAATACGGAAGGACAGGGCTAACTATGGCTACACCTTC. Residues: CASSSIRKDRANYGYTF.

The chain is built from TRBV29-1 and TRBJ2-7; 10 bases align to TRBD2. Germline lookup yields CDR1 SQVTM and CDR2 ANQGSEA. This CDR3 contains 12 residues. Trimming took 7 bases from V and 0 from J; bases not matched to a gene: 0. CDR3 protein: CSGTSGSYEQYF. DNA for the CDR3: TGCAGCGGGACTAGCGGCTCCTACGAGCAGTACTTC.

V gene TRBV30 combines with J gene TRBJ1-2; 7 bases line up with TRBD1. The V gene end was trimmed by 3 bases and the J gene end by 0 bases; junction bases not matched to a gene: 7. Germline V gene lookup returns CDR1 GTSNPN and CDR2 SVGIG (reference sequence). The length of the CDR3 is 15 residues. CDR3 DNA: TGTGCCTGGAGCGGGACAGCCTCAGCTAACTATGGCTACACCTTC. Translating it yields CAWSGTASANYGYTF.

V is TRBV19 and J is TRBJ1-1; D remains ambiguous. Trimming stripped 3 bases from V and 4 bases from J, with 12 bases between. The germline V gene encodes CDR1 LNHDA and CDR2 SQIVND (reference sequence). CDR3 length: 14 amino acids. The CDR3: CASSILDLGTEAFF. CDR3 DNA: TGTGCCAGTAGTATCTTGGACTTGGGCACTGAAGCTTTCTTT.

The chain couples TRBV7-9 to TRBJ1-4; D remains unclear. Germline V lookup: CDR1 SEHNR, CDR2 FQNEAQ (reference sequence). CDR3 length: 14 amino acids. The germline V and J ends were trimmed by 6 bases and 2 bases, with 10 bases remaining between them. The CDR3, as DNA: TGTGCCAGCAGTCAGGAGGCGACTAATGAAAAACTGTTTTTT. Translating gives CASSQEATNEKLFF.

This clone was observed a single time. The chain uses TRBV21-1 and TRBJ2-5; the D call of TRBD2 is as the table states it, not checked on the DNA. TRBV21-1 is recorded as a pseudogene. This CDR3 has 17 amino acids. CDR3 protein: CASSKPAGGRGNETQYF. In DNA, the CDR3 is TGTGCCAGCAGCAAGCCAGCGGGAGGCAGAGGGAATGAGACCCAGTACTTC.

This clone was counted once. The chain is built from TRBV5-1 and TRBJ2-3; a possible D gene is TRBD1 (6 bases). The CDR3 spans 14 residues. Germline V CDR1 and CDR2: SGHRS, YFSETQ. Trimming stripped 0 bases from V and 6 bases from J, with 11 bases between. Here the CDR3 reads CASSLEGGSDTQYF. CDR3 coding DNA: TGCGCCAGCAGCTTGGAAGGGGGTAGCGATACGCAGTATTTT. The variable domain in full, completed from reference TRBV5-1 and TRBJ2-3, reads KAGVTQTPRYLIKTRGQQVTLSCSPISGHRSVSWYQQTPGQGLQFLFEYFSETQRNKGNFPGRFSGRQFSNSRSEMNVSTLELGDSALYLCASSLEGGSDTQYFGPGTRLTVL.

The CDR3 loop is CASSPGLAGGWGTDTQYF. In nucleotides, the CDR3 is TGCGCCAGCAGCCCCGGACTAGCGGGGGGTTGGGGCACAGATACGCAGTATTTT. This sequence joins TRBV5-1 and TRBJ2-3; the match to TRBD2 covers 14 bases. Germline loops: CDR1 SGHRS, CDR2 YFSETQ. CDR3 size: 18 residues. V shed 4 bases, J shed 1 base, and the junction held 8 bases outside the gene matches.

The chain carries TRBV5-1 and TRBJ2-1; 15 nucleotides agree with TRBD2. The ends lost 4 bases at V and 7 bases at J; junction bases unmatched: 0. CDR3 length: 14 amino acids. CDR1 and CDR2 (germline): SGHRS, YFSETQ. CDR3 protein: CASSGTSGGNEQFF. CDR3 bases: TGCGCCAGCAGCGGGACTAGCGGGGGGAATGAGCAGTTCTTC. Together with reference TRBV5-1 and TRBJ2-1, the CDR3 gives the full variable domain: KAGVTQTPRYLIKTRGQQVTLSCSPISGHRSVSWYQQTPGQGLQFLFEYFSETQRNKGNFPGRFSGRQFSNSRSEMNVSTLELGDSALYLCASSGTSGGNEQFFGPGTRLTVL.

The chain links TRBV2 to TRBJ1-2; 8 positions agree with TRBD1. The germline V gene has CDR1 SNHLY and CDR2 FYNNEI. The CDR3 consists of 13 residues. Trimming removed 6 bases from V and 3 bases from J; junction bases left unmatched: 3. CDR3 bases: TGTGCCAGCAGCACGGACAGGGACTATGGCTACACCTTC. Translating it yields CASSTDRDYGYTF.

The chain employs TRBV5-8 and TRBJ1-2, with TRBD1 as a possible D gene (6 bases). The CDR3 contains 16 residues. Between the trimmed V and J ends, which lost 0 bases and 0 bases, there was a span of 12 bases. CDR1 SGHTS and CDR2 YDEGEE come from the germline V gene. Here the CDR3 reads CASSLEGVSANYGYTF. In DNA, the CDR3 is TGTGCCAGCAGCTTGGAGGGGGTCTCGGCTAACTATGGCTACACCTTC.

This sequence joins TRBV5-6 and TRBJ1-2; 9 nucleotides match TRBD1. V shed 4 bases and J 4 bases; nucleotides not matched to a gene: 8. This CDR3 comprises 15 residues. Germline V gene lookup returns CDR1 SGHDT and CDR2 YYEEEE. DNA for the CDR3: TGTGCCAGCAGCGCCCCGGACAGGGGAATCTATGGCTACACCTTC. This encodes CASSAPDRGIYGYTF.

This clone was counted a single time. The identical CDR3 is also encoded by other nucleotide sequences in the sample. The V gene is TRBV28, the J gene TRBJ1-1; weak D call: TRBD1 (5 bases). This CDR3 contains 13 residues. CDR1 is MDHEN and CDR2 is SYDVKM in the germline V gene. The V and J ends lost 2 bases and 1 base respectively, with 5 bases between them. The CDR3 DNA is TGTGCCAGCAGTTTAACAGGGAACACTGAAGCTTTCTTT. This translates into CASSLTGNTEAFF.

The CDR3: CASSGRGGNTIYF. The CDR3 DNA reads TGTGCCAGCAGCGGAAGGGGGGGAAACACCATATATTTT. The V and J genes are TRBV3-1 (or the pseudogene TRBV3-2) and TRBJ1-3, with D perhaps matching TRBD1 (6 bases). The CDR3 has 13 amino acids. V was clipped by 5 bases and J by 4 bases, with 9 bases between them. The V gene's germline CDR1 is LGHDT and CDR2 YNNKEL (reference sequence).

In DNA, the CDR3 is TGTGCCAGCAGCTTTTGGGGTCACGGGGGCACTGAAGCTTTCTTT. This codes for CASSFWGHGGTEAFF. V and J are TRBV5-6 and TRBJ1-1; perhaps TRBD1 as D (5 bases). Germline CDR1 and CDR2: SGHDT and YYEEEE. The CDR3 runs 15 residues. The V and J ends lost 2 bases and 4 bases respectively, with 15 bases between them.

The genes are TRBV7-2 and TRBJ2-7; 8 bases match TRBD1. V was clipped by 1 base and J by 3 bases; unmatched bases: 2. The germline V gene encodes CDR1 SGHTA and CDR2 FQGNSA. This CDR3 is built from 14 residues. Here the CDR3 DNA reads TGTGCCAGCAGCTTAGGACAGGGGATCTACGAGCAGTACTTC. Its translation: CASSLGQGIYEQYF.